The TCR beta chain under discussion was sequenced for a study of T-cell memory formation after mild COVID-19. At least ten counts were recorded for this clonotype. TCRdb ran MiXCR on the 5' RACE reads and lists one entry per CDR3 protein. Of about 250,000 distinct CDR3 sequences listed, 15% are singletons. Germline-derived CDR1 and CDR2 are SNHLY and FYNNEI. Between the trimmed V and J ends, which lost 2 bases and 3 bases, there was a span of 11 bases. The CDR3 loop spans 14 amino acids. What was sequenced was PBMCs or a T cell subset sorted from them (not recorded which). J is TRBJ2-7 and V is TRBV2, with D maybe TRBD1 (6 bases). The TCR was taken from an adult woman who had mild COVID-19 (a few samples of this study predate the infection). Cell type and time point are not known. The CDR3 region is CASSEQGIGYEQYF. The CDR3 bases are TGTGCCAGCAGTGAACAGGGGATCGGCTACGAGCAGTACTTC.